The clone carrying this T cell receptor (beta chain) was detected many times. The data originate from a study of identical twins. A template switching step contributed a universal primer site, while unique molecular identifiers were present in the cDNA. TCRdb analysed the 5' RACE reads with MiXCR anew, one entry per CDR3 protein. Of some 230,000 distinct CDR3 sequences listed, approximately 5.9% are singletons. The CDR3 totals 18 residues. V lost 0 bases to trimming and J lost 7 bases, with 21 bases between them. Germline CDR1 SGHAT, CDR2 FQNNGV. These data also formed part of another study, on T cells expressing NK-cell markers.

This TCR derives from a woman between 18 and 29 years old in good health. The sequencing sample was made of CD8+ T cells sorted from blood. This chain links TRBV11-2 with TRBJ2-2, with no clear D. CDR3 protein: CASSLDKTRATRFGELFF. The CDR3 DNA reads TGTGCCAGCAGCTTAGATAAGACCCGGGCCACGAGGTTCGGGGAGCTGTTTTTT.